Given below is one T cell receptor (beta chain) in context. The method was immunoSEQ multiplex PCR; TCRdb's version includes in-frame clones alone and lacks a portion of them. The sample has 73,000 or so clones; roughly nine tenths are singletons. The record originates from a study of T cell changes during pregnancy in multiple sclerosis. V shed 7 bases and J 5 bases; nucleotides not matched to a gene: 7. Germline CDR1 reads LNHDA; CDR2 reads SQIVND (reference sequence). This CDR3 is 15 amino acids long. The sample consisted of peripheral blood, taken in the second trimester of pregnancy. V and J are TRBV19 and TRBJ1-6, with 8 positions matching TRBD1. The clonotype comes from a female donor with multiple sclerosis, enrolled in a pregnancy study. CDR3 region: CASKDRGRNNSPLHF. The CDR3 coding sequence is TGTGCCAGTAAAGACAGGGGCCGAAATAATTCACCCCTCCACTTT.